What follows describes a single TCR beta chain. This CDR3 region has 16 residues. CDR1 and CDR2 from the germline V gene are KGHSH and LQKENI. Trimming cost V 2 bases and J 7 bases, with 21 bases left between them. These data are taken from a study of cytomegalovirus exposure and HLA in healthy donors. The overall study: The Caucasian-associated ancestry cluster held roughly 78% of roughly 400 genotyped donors.

PCR was performed using 60 Vbeta and 13 Jbeta primers. Sequencing was performed with immunoSEQ multiplex PCR; in TCRdb, only in-frame clones are kept and a portion is missing. The data show about 100,000 clones, around 77% seen once. The specimen sequenced was PBMCs. This sequence was found in a male donor in good health and CMV-seropositive. V and J are TRBV18 and TRBJ2-7, with D perhaps matching TRBD2 (6 bases). This chain's CDR3 is CASSPFEERLGGEQYF. CDR3 nucleotide sequence: TGTGCCAGCTCACCATTTGAAGAGCGTTTGGGGGGTGAGCAGTACTTC.